The 25 T cell receptor beta chains below were found in one sample sequenced in a study of cytomegalovirus exposure and HLA in healthy donors. The PCR ran on 60 Vbeta and 13 Jbeta primers. The repertoire was sequenced with immunoSEQ multiplex PCR; TCRdb's copy has only in-frame clones and lacks some. The sample shows around 180,000 clones, around 85% of them seen only once. The sequencing sample was made of PBMCs. Source of these receptors: a boy aged 2 to 9 in good health and CMV-seronegative.

The genes are TRBV4-1 and TRBJ2-1; D perhaps matches TRBD2 (6 bases). In germline, CDR1 is MGHRA, CDR2 YSYEKL. The V end lost 0 bases, the J end lost 6 bases, and 12 bases lay between the germline ends. The CDR3 is 15 amino acids. The CDR3 coding sequence is TGCGCCAGCAGCCAAGATAAACTAGCAACCAATGAGCAGTTCTTC. This codes for CASSQDKLATNEQFF.

The chain joins TRBV6-6 to TRBJ1-1, with D possibly TRBD1 on 6 matching bases. The CDR3 has 15 residues. The V and J ends lost 7 bases and 0 bases respectively, with 15 bases between them. Germline CDR1 is MNHNY and CDR2 is SVGAGI (reference sequence). CDR3 in amino acids: CASTLVDSVNTEAFF. The CDR3, as DNA: TGTGCCAGCACCCTTGTGGACAGCGTGAACACTGAAGCTTTCTTT.

This chain uses TRBV4-1 with TRBJ1-2; D remains unclear. This CDR3 region has 17 residues. From germline, CDR1 is MGHRA and CDR2 YSYEKL. Trimming removed 0 bases at V and 1 base at J, with 15 bases between. CDR3 sequence (DNA): TGCGCCAGCAGCCAAGATCTCGTCCGGGGAAATAACTATGGCTACACCTTC. Its protein product is CASSQDLVRGNNYGYTF.

The table lists this clone with a count of one. The rearrangement links TRBV7-2 to TRBJ2-5; 8 nucleotides match TRBD2. Germline V gene sequence: CDR1 SGHTA, CDR2 FQGNSA. With 5 bases clipped from V and 5 bases from J, the junction kept 13 bases outside the gene matches. The CDR3 consists of 16 residues. The CDR3 coding sequence is TGTGCCAGCAGCGGCCGGGTGGGACTAGGCGGGGAGACCCAGTACTTC. This gives the protein CASSGRVGLGGETQYF.

The rearrangement links TRBV25-1 to TRBJ2-1; no clear D gene. This CDR3 has 14 residues. Germline CDR1 and CDR2: MGHDK and SYGVNS. The germline V and J ends were trimmed by 4 bases and 0 bases, with 7 bases remaining between them. CDR3 amino acids: CASSGATSYNEQFF. CDR3 nucleotide sequence: TGTGCCAGCAGTGGGGCGACCTCCTACAATGAGCAGTTCTTC.

In this sample, this clone turned up once. The chain links TRBV27 to TRBJ2-1, with D possibly TRBD2 on 6 matching bases. V was pared by 3 bases and J by 1 base, with 7 bases between. Germline CDR1 and CDR2: MNHEY and SMNVEV (reference sequence). The CDR3 is 14 residues long. CDR3: CASSLAGSYNEQFF. The CDR3 DNA reads as TGTGCCAGCAGTTTGGCGGGATCCTACAATGAGCAGTTCTTC.

The V and J genes are TRBV28 and TRBJ2-5, with D uncertain. CDR3 length: 14 amino acids. V lost 2 bases, J lost 4 bases, and 11 bases lay in between. Germline-derived CDR1 and CDR2 are MDHEN and SYDVKM. The CDR3, as DNA: TGTGCCAGCAGTTTAACCAGTACCGCAGAGACCCAGTACTTC. Translated, it gives CASSLTSTAETQYF.

The chain couples TRBV28 to TRBJ2-1, with 9 bases identical to TRBD2. Per germline, CDR1 MDHEN and CDR2 SYDVKM. The CDR3 covers 15 residues. J was trimmed by 7 bases and V by 2 bases; bases with no gene match: 6. The CDR3 DNA is TGTGCCAGCAGTTTAGGGCGGGGGGGCCGGAATGAGCAGTTCTTC. It yields the protein CASSLGRGGRNEQFF.

The rearrangement links TRBV6-1 to TRBJ1-4; 10 positions agree with TRBD1. In germline, CDR1 is MNHNS, CDR2 SASEGT. The V and J ends lost 4 bases and 7 bases, in that order; junction bases with no gene match: 3. The length of the CDR3 is 14 residues. The CDR3 is CASSGGTGAEKLFF. CDR3 bases: TGTGCCAGCAGTGGCGGGACAGGGGCTGAAAAACTGTTTTTT.

This clone was detected once. The CDR3 DNA is TGTGCCAGCAGCGTTGGCCGAACCATTACCTACAATGAGCAGTTCTTC. Translating it yields CASSVGRTITYNEQFF. The chain couples TRBV9 to TRBJ2-1; D remains ambiguous. Trimming took off 2 bases at V and 2 bases at J, with 14 bases between the two ends. Looked up from germline, CDR1 is SGDLS and CDR2 is YYNGEE. The CDR3 runs 16 residues.

This chain connects TRBV29-1 to TRBJ2-7; no definite D call. Germline V gene sequence: CDR1 SQVTM, CDR2 ANQGSEA. With 0 bases removed from V and 2 bases from J, the gap between germline ends came to 8 bases. This CDR3 is built from 13 residues. For the CDR3, the DNA is TGCAGCGTTGAAGACAGGCTTACCTACGAGCAGTACTTC. It translates to CSVEDRLTYEQYF.

The chain recombines TRBV11-2 with TRBJ2-3, with 11 bases matching TRBD2. Germline V lookup: CDR1 SGHAT, CDR2 FQNNGV. J lost 3 bases, V lost 1 base, and 9 bases had no gene match. The CDR3 is 18 residues long. CDR3 in amino acids: CASSLAPLLAGVTDTQYF. The CDR3 coding sequence is TGTGCCAGCAGCTTAGCTCCCCTACTAGCGGGGGTGACAGATACGCAGTATTTT. Complete variable domain (other parts from reference TRBV11-2 and TRBJ2-3): EAGVAQSPRYKIIEKRQSVAFWCNPISGHATLYWYQQILGQGPKLLIQFQNNGVVDDSQLPKDRFSAERLKGVDSTLKIQPAKLEDSAVYLCASSLAPLLAGVTDTQYFGPGTRLTVL.

This chain connects TRBV18 to TRBJ2-1, with TRBD1 matching over 9 bases. The ends lost 1 base at V and 4 bases at J; junction bases unmatched: 2. The CDR3 runs 15 residues. The germline V gene encodes CDR1 KGHSH and CDR2 LQKENI. Here the CDR3 reads CASSPLGTGYNEQFF. As DNA, the CDR3 is TGTGCCAGCTCACCACTGGGGACAGGGTACAATGAGCAGTTCTTC.

The rearrangement joins TRBV15 to TRBJ1-2; the match to TRBD1 covers 7 bases. V shed 1 base, J shed 5 bases, and the junction held 7 bases outside the gene matches. The CDR3 totals 15 residues. Germline CDR1 is LNHNV and CDR2 is YYDKDF (reference sequence). The CDR3 loop is CATSRVAGQSYGYTF. CDR3 bases: TGTGCCACCAGCAGAGTTGCGGGACAGAGTTATGGCTACACCTTC. Based on the CDR3 plus reference TRBV15 and TRBJ1-2, the full variable domain is DAMVIQNPRYQVTQFGKPVTLSCSQTLNHNVMYWYQQKSSQAPKLLFHYYDKDFNNEADTPDNFQSRRPNTSFCFLDIRSPGLGDTAMYLCATSRVAGQSYGYTFGSGTRLTVV.

V is TRBV19 and J is TRBJ2-2; TRBD2 matches 8 bases. J gave up 0 bases and V 6 bases, and 6 bases lay outside the gene matches. The CDR3 runs to 16 residues. Germline CDR1 is LNHDA and CDR2 is SQIVND (reference sequence). DNA for the CDR3: TGTGCCAGTAGCCCCCTAGCGGGTGCGAACACCGGGGAGCTGTTTTTT. Its translation: CASSPLAGANTGELFF.

The V and J genes are TRBV27 and TRBJ1-2; D is uncertain. This CDR3 contains 15 residues. V lost 5 bases and J 0 bases, leaving 13 bases between the germline ends. Germline V gene lookup returns CDR1 MNHEY and CDR2 SMNVEV (reference sequence). The CDR3 spells CASSPSGNANYGYTF. The CDR3 DNA sequence: TGTGCCAGCAGTCCTTCGGGTAACGCTAACTATGGCTACACCTTC.

The V gene is TRBV7-8, the J gene TRBJ1-1; D not resolved. The V and J ends lost 1 base and 0 bases respectively, with 15 bases between them. Looked up from germline, CDR1 is SGHVS and CDR2 is FQNEAQ. The CDR3 runs to 17 residues. DNA of the CDR3: TGTGCCAGCAGCTTAGTCAGGCGGGGTCCCCTGAACACTGAAGCTTTCTTT. It translates to CASSLVRRGPLNTEAFF.

The chain recombines TRBV10-3 with TRBJ2-2; D perhaps matches TRBD1 (5 bases). Looked up from germline, CDR1 is ENHRY and CDR2 is SYGVKD. Trimming removed 3 bases at V and 3 bases at J, with 14 bases between. The CDR3 is 16 residues long. CDR3 amino acids: CAISDLGEIHTGELFF. DNA of the CDR3: TGTGCCATCAGTGATTTAGGGGAAATCCACACCGGGGAGCTGTTTTTT.

This clone was seen just once. The J gene is TRBJ1-1, the V gene TRBV7-9; D not certain. The germline V and J ends were trimmed by 5 bases and 1 base, with 23 bases remaining between them. Germline V CDR1 and CDR2: SEHNR, FQNEAQ (reference sequence). The CDR3 contains 18 residues. CDR3 amino acids: CASSVIFRELSGNTEAFF. For the CDR3, the DNA is TGTGCCAGCAGCGTGATCTTCCGGGAGCTATCAGGGAACACTGAAGCTTTCTTT.

The rearrangement joins TRBV19 to TRBJ1-1; perhaps TRBD1 as D (6 bases). V was shortened by 5 bases and J by 3 bases, with 16 bases between the two germline ends. The V gene's germline CDR1 is LNHDA and CDR2 SQIVND (reference sequence). The CDR3 loop spans 15 amino acids. The CDR3 loop reads CASSLMGGADTEAFF. The CDR3, as DNA: TGTGCCAGTAGTCTGATGGGGGGGGCGGACACTGAAGCTTTCTTT.

Only one count was recorded for this clone. V is TRBV27 and J is TRBJ1-5; D gene unclear. The ends were cut back, 5 bases at V and 9 bases at J, with 17 bases in the middle. CDR3 length equals 14 residues. Germline V lookup: CDR1 MNHEY, CDR2 SMNVEV (reference sequence). The CDR3 region is CASSRRGLLWPQHF. DNA for the CDR3: TGTGCCAGCAGTAGACGAGGGTTACTTTGGCCCCAGCATTTT.

The CDR3 loop reads CASSPLGDTQYF. The CDR3 coding sequence is TGTGCCAGCAGCCCTTTGGGCGATACGCAGTATTTT. The rearrangement joins TRBV11-2 to TRBJ2-3; D is unresolved. Trimming took 5 bases from V and 6 from J, leaving 9 bases between them. The CDR3 covers 12 residues. CDR1 and CDR2 (germline): SGHAT, FQNNGV.

V is TRBV6-6 and J is TRBJ2-7; 10 positions agree with TRBD1. V was pared by 5 bases and J by 6 bases, with 7 bases of the junction left unmatched. The CDR3 extends over 14 amino acids. Per the germline V gene, CDR1 is MNHNY and CDR2 is SVGAGI (reference sequence). CDR3 nucleotide sequence: TGTGCCAGCAGTCCACGGGGACAGGGGACCGAGCAGTACGTC. It yields the protein CASSPRGQGTEQYV.

The V gene is TRBV7-3, the J gene TRBJ2-1, with TRBD1 matching over 8 bases. Germline trimming cut 8 bases from V and 0 bases from J; bases unmatched to any gene: 21. The CDR3 extends over 20 amino acids. Germline V gene sequence: CDR1 SGHTA, CDR2 FQGTGA. CDR3 amino acids: CASAPGTGYTRDHSYNEQFF. CDR3 coding DNA: TGTGCCAGCGCACCCGGGACAGGCTATACCCGAGACCACTCCTACAATGAGCAGTTCTTC.

V gene TRBV5-6 combines with J gene TRBJ1-1; D perhaps matches TRBD1 (6 bases). Germline lookup yields CDR1 SGHDT and CDR2 YYEEEE. The CDR3 sequence is 13 residues long. V gave up 0 bases and J gave up 4 bases, with 7 bases separating them. Here the CDR3 reads CASSLGGRTEAFF. CDR3 in DNA: TGTGCCAGCAGCTTGGGGGGGCGCACTGAAGCTTTCTTT.